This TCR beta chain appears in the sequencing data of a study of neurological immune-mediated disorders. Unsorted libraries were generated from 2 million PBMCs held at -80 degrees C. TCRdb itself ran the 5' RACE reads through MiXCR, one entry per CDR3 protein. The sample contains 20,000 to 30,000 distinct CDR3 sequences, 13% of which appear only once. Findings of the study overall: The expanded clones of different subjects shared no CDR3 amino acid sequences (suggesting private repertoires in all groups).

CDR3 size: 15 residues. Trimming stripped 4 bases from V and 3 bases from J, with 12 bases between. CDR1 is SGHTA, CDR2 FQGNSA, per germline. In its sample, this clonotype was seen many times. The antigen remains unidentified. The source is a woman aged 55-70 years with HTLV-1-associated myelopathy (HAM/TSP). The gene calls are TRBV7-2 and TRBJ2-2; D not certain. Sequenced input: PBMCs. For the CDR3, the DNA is TGTGCCAGCAGCTCCCGAGGATTTCACACCGGGGAGCTGTTTTTT. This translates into CASSSRGFHTGELFF.